This entry lists 8 T cell receptor beta chains sequenced from one sample in a study of radiation and T cells in renal cell carcinoma. Using immunoSEQ multiplex PCR, the repertoire was profiled, and TCRdb retains in-frame clones only, with some absent. This table has approximately 75,000 clones, roughly 87% appearing once. The time point here: blood 2 weeks post-SBRT. The treatment was: 15 Gy SBRT to primary tumor, nephrectomy 4 weeks later. This sample comprised blood, obtained from a patient whose treatment included radiotherapy and nephrectomy. These receptors all stem from a man aged 55 to 70 with renal cell carcinoma.

The chain carries TRBV6-5 and TRBJ1-6; D gene ambiguous. This CDR3 spans 14 amino acids. The germline V and J ends were trimmed by 4 bases and 5 bases, with 9 bases remaining between them. CDR1 and CDR2 from the germline V gene are MNHEY and SVGAGI. CDR3: CASSLLRNNSPLHF. CDR3 DNA: TGTGCCAGCAGTTTACTCCGTAATAATTCACCCCTCCACTTT.

This chain joins TRBV30 and TRBJ2-1; no clear D gene. Trimming removed 3 bases at V and 5 bases at J, with 8 bases between. CDR3 length: 12 amino acids. Germline CDR1 is GTSNPN and CDR2 is SVGIG (reference sequence). The CDR3 here is CAWSPRDNEQFF. In DNA form, the CDR3 reads TGTGCCTGGAGCCCAAGGGACAATGAGCAGTTCTTC.

The chain links TRBV19 to TRBJ1-2, with D perhaps TRBD1 (5 bases). Germline V CDR1 and CDR2: LNHDA, SQIVND (reference sequence). V was cut by 7 bases and J by 3 bases, with 21 bases left in between. The CDR3 contains 16 residues. In nucleotides, the CDR3 is TGTGCCAGTAACAACAAAAGGGGAGATGGGGACTATGGCTACACCTTC. It encodes CASNNKRGDGDYGYTF.

The J gene is TRBJ1-2, the V gene TRBV5-1, with 7 bases identical to TRBD1. The CDR3 length is 13 residues. Germline values: CDR1 SGHRS, CDR2 YFSETQ. The ends lost 3 bases at V and 6 bases at J; junction bases unmatched: 5. The CDR3 bases are TGCGCCAGCAGCTCCTTCGACAGGGATGGCTACACCTTC. This sequence encodes CASSSFDRDGYTF.

The V gene is TRBV29-1, the J gene TRBJ2-2; D ambiguous. CDR3 length: 11 amino acids. Germline V CDR1 and CDR2: SQVTM, ANQGSEA. V was trimmed by 5 bases and J by 6 bases, leaving 7 bases between them. The CDR3 nucleotides are TGCAGCGTTTATTCGGCCGGGGAGCTGTTTTTT. It encodes CSVYSAGELFF.

V is TRBV11-2 and J is TRBJ1-1; a possible D gene is TRBD1 (5 bases). Germline lookup yields CDR1 SGHAT and CDR2 FQNNGV. This CDR3 is 18 amino acids long. Trimming removed 5 bases from V and 1 base from J, with 23 bases in between. The CDR3, as DNA: TGTGCCAGCAGCCCCGATAGAACGGGCAGGGCTGGGAACACTGAAGCTTTCTTT. Protein sequence: CASSPDRTGRAGNTEAFF.

The sample holds one count of this clone. The chain couples TRBV7-9 to TRBJ1-1, with unresolved D. The CDR3 runs 14 residues. V lost 6 bases to trimming and J lost 1 base, with 12 bases between them. Germline V gene data show CDR1 as SEHNR and CDR2 as FQNEAQ (reference sequence). DNA of the CDR3: TGTGCCAGCAGTAAAGTCGTTACGAACACTGAAGCTTTCTTT. Its translation is CASSKVVTNTEAFF. The variable domain in full, completed from reference TRBV7-9 and TRBJ1-1, reads DTGVSQNPRHKITKRGQNVTFRCDPISEHNRLYWYRQTLGQGPEFLTYFQNEAQLEKSRLLSDRFSAERPKGSFSTLEIQRTEQGDSAMYLCASSKVVTNTEAFFGQGTRLTVV.

The CDR3 here is CASSVYSGTSSYEQYF. The CDR3 nucleotides are TGTGCCAGCAGCGTATACTCTGGGACTAGCTCCTACGAGCAGTACTTC. The rearrangement links TRBV9 to TRBJ2-7, with 8 bases lining up with TRBD2. Germline CDR1 is SGDLS and CDR2 is YYNGEE. Unmatched junction bases numbered 6, after V lost 1 base and J lost 0 bases. This CDR3 has 16 residues.